These 24 T cell receptor beta chains share one sample of origin, sequenced in a study of regulatory T cells in long-lasting Graves disease. Construction of the TCR beta libraries employed iRepertoire HTBI primers in conjunction with Arm-PCR of CDR3 regions. TCRdb called the multiplex PCR reads again in MiXCR, with one record for every CDR3 protein. The sample lists roughly 250,000 distinct CDR3 sequences, about 20% occurring once. Specified time point: newly diagnosed GD, antithyroid drugs for less than 3 months. Preparation of the TCR library used RNA extracted from PBMCs. This sample was also put to use in a study of T cells in Graves' hyperthyroidism and ophthalmopathy.

The specimen comprised peripheral blood mononuclear cells (PBMCs), sampled at new diagnosis, from a patient treated with antithyroid drugs. The receptors stem from a woman under 40 with Graves disease.

This clonotype was detected ten times or more. V gene TRBV5-1 combines with J gene TRBJ2-5; weak D call: TRBD1 (6 bases). The CDR3 is 14 amino acids. Trimming took off 4 bases at V and 2 bases at J, with 12 bases between the two ends. In germline, CDR1 is SGHRS, CDR2 YFSETQ. The DNA of the CDR3 is TGCGCCAGCAGCCTCCGGACAGAACAAGAGACCCAGTACTTC. This encodes CASSLRTEQETQYF.

At least ten counts were recorded for this clonotype. This chain links TRBV20-1 with TRBJ1-5; D might be TRBD1 (6 bases). In germline, CDR1 is DFQATT, CDR2 SNEGSKA (reference sequence). The length of the CDR3 is 16 residues. V shed 0 bases and J shed 6 bases, with 18 bases lying between them. The CDR3 here is CSARDTNRAGGQPQHF. CDR3 nucleotide sequence: TGCAGTGCTAGAGATACCAACAGGGCGGGGGGTCAGCCCCAGCATTTT.

In the case of this clonotype: A much larger clone lies one base from this, so it may be a read error. CDR3 DNA sequence: TGTGCCAGCAGTGAAAGGGACAGGGGTACCAAAAACACTCAGTACTTC. This sequence encodes CASSERDRGTKNTQYF. V usage is TRBV6-1 and J usage is TRBJ2-1; 10 bases fit TRBD1. Matching the DNA end better, TRBJ2-4 makes the J call doubtful. There are 16 residues in the CDR3. Germline assignment: CDR1 MNHNS and CDR2 SASEGT.

Only a few counts were recorded for this clonotype. The chain couples TRBV5-1 to TRBJ2-1, with 8 bases that match TRBD2. Unmatched junction bases numbered 6, after V lost 2 bases and J lost 8 bases. CDR1 SGHRS and CDR2 YFSETQ come from the germline V gene. The CDR3 totals 14 residues. CDR3 loop: CASSFSGVIDEQFF. The CDR3 nucleotides read TGCGCCAGCAGCTTTAGCGGGGTGATCGATGAGCAGTTCTTC. The whole variable domain, filled in from reference TRBV5-1 and TRBJ2-1, reads KAGVTQTPRYLIKTRGQQVTLSCSPISGHRSVSWYQQTPGQGLQFLFEYFSETQRNKGNFPGRFSGRQFSNSRSEMNVSTLELGDSALYLCASSFSGVIDEQFFGPGTRLTVL.

As for this clonotype: A far larger clone lies a single base away; this is likely a read error. This CDR3 fails to terminate in the conserved phenylalanine or tryptophan, so it likely reflects a read error. The limits of the CDR3 on the DNA are not certain, so only TCRdb's listed CDR3 is given. The rearrangement links TRBV12-3 or TRBV12-4 to TRBJ2-1; TRBD1, as called in the table, went unchecked against the DNA. The CDR3 is 15 residues long, ends included. CDR3 region: CASSGVGQGADTQYL.

This clonotype was picked up many times. The chain employs TRBV7-2 and TRBJ2-3; TRBD2 matches at 12 bases. The CDR3 has 17 residues. The junction had 6 bases not matched to a gene; V was cut back by 3 bases and J by 2 bases. The germline gives CDR1 SGHTA, CDR2 FQGNSA. CDR3 protein: CASSFTLAGGVTDTQYF. CDR3 nucleotide sequence: TGTGCCAGCAGCTTTACCCTAGCGGGGGGGGTCACAGATACGCAGTATTTT.

Ten or more counts support this clonotype. The V call is TRBV19, the J call TRBJ1-2, with D uncertain. The V gene lost 4 bases and the J gene lost 5 bases, with 11 bases spanning the gap. There are 13 residues in the CDR3. In germline, CDR1 is LNHDA, CDR2 SQIVND (reference sequence). The CDR3 region has the DNA TGTGCCAGTAGTAAAACACGGTTTTATGGCTACACCTTC. Translated, it gives CASSKTRFYGYTF.

This clonotype was seen ten or more times. V and J are TRBV5-4 and TRBJ2-3; D is uncertain. Germline CDR1 and CDR2: SGHNT and YYREEE (reference sequence). V dropped 0 bases and J dropped 1 base, with 6 bases sitting between them. The CDR3 consists of 14 residues. CDR3 bases: TGTGCCAGCAGCTTGGCCGTAGGCACAGATACGCAGTATTTT. Residues: CASSLAVGTDTQYF.

Within the sample, this clonotype is medium-sized (0.01 to 0.1%). The chain combines TRBV18 with TRBJ2-7; D not resolved. The germline CDR1 and CDR2 sequences are KGHSH and LQKENI. Trimming cost V 4 bases and J 4 bases, with 11 bases left between them. The CDR3 extends over 13 amino acids. CDR3 residues: CASSLRTRYEQYF. The CDR3 DNA reads as TGTGCCAGCTCACTAAGGACCCGGTACGAGCAGTACTTC.

This clonotype was seen ten or more times. V and J are TRBV6-4 and TRBJ2-2; possibly TRBD2 for D (5 bases). Germline V lookup: CDR1 MRHNA, CDR2 SNTAGT. The CDR3 is 15 amino acids. Trimming took off 7 bases at V and 4 bases at J, with 16 bases between the two ends. In DNA form, the CDR3 reads TGTGCCAGCAAAGAACGAGGGCACGGCACCGGGGAGCTGTTTTTT. This gives the protein CASKERGHGTGELFF.

This clonotype was seen many times. The genes are TRBV6-1 and TRBJ1-5, with 9 bases lining up with TRBD1. This CDR3 spans 15 amino acids. Germline loops: CDR1 MNHNS, CDR2 SASEGT. Trimming removed 10 bases from V and 2 bases from J; junction bases left unmatched: 9. The CDR3 here is CAISGDRAGNQPQHF. CDR3 in DNA: TGTGCCATCAGCGGGGACAGGGCGGGCAATCAGCCCCAGCATTTT.

With respect to this clonotype: A much larger clone differs by one base, so this may be a read error. The rearrangement links TRBV6-1 to TRBJ2-5, with 9 bases that match TRBD1. The trim removed 10 bases at V and 5 bases at J, leaving 17 bases unmatched. CDR1 is MNHNS, CDR2 SASEGT, per germline. The CDR3 is made up of 16 amino acids. CDR3 protein: CANQVGDRVFGETQYF. The CDR3 DNA reads as TGTGCCAACCAAGTTGGGGACAGGGTGTTTGGGGAGACCCAGTACTTC.

The gene calls are TRBV19 and TRBJ2-3; 8 bases match TRBD2. CDR3 size: 16 residues. Germline V gene sequence: CDR1 LNHDA, CDR2 SQIVND (reference sequence). Trimming removed 3 bases from V and 5 bases from J; junction bases left unmatched: 10. The CDR3 nucleotides are TGTGCCAGTAGTATTAGCGGGGTAGGCCTCGGAGATACGCAGTATTTT. Amino acid sequence: CASSISGVGLGDTQYF.

As for this clonotype: A much more abundant neighbour one base away suggests this may be a read error. The chain couples TRBV7-2 to TRBJ2-3; weak D call: TRBD2 (7 bases). The V and J ends lost 2 bases and 4 bases respectively, with 19 bases between them. The CDR3 runs to 17 residues. Germline lookup yields CDR1 SGHTA and CDR2 FQGNSA. CDR3 amino acids: CASSLYPAGAVPDTQYF. CDR3 DNA sequence: TGTGCCAGCAGCTTATATCCGGCGGGGGCGGTGCCAGATACGCAGTATTTT. Full variable domain (missing parts from reference TRBV7-2 and TRBJ2-3): GAGVSQSPSNKVTEKGKDVELRCDPISGHTALYWYRQSLGQGLEFLIYFQGNSAPDKSGLPSDRFSAERTGGSVSTLTIQRTQQEDSAVYLCASSLYPAGAVPDTQYFGPGTRLTVL.

With respect to this clonotype: No conserved phenylalanine or tryptophan ends this CDR3, so it is likely a read error. The rearrangement joins TRBV7-2 to TRBJ2-7; the match to TRBD2 covers 7 bases. Germline V lookup: CDR1 SGHTA, CDR2 FQGNSA. With V trimmed by 1 base and J by 2 bases, 5 bases remained unmatched. CDR3 size: 15 residues. This chain's CDR3 is CASSLGGGVAYEQYS. The DNA of the CDR3 is TGTGCCAGCAGCTTAGGGGGAGGGGTTGCCTACGAGCAGTACTCC.

This clonotype showed up many times. The chain combines TRBV10-3 with TRBJ1-1; 9 bases are shared with TRBD1. The germline CDR1 and CDR2 sequences are ENHRY and SYGVKD. Losses at the gene ends were 6 bases for V and 2 bases for J; bases not matched to a gene: 7. This CDR3 contains 15 residues. The chain's CDR3 is CAIRGTGGPNTEAFF. Written as DNA, the CDR3 is TGTGCCATCAGGGGTACAGGGGGCCCCAACACTGAAGCTTTCTTT.

This clonotype was detected ten times or more. The chain links TRBV28 to TRBJ2-5, with D possibly being TRBD2 (6 bases). Trimming cost V 5 bases and J 0 bases, with 16 bases left between them. This CDR3 has 16 residues. Germline V lookup: CDR1 MDHEN, CDR2 SYDVKM. The CDR3 nucleotides are TGTGCCAGCAGTCCCATCCTTAGCGGCAACCAAGAGACCCAGTACTTC. Translated, it gives CASSPILSGNQETQYF.

In its sample, this clonotype was seen many times. The V and J genes are TRBV18 and TRBJ2-1, with 8 positions matching TRBD1. The V and J ends lost 3 bases and 12 bases, in that order; junction bases with no gene match: 10. The CDR3 consists of 14 residues. The germline V gene has CDR1 KGHSH and CDR2 LQKENI. CDR3 sequence: CASSPATGVPGQFF. CDR3 DNA: TGTGCCAGCTCACCGGCGACAGGGGTCCCAGGGCAGTTCTTC.

This clonotype was observed at least ten times. The chain recombines TRBV3-1 with TRBJ1-1, with D possibly being TRBD1 (5 bases). Trimming stripped 5 bases from V and 1 base from J, with 8 bases between. This CDR3 is 13 amino acids long. Per germline, CDR1 LGHDT and CDR2 YNNKEL (reference sequence). Here the CDR3 reads CASSSTGNTEAFF. CDR3 bases: TGTGCCAGCAGCTCTACAGGGAACACTGAAGCTTTCTTT.

This clonotype has more than one count but fewer than ten. V is TRBV27 and J is TRBJ1-2; 9 nucleotides agree with TRBD1. V lost 4 bases, J lost 7 bases, and 7 bases stayed unmatched. This CDR3 has 14 amino acids. Looked up from germline, CDR1 is MNHEY and CDR2 is SMNVEV (reference sequence). The CDR3 loop is CASSSYRGPAGYTF. CDR3 nucleotide sequence: TGTGCCAGCAGTTCCTACAGGGGGCCCGCTGGCTACACCTTC.

This clonotype was counted at least ten times. This rearrangement joins TRBV2 to TRBJ2-1; the D gene is possibly TRBD1 (6 bases). CDR3 length: 13 residues. Germline V gene sequence: CDR1 SNHLY, CDR2 FYNNEI. V lost 11 bases and J lost 12, with 23 bases in between. CDR3 residues: CAGGLALKSGQFF. Written as DNA, the CDR3 is TGTGCCGGGGGCCTAGCCCTAAAATCCGGGCAGTTCTTC.

This clonotype was seen ten or more times. The gene calls are TRBV3-1 and TRBJ2-1; D is uncertain. Germline V gives CDR1 LGHDT, CDR2 YNNKEL (reference sequence). Between the trimmed V and J ends, which lost 0 bases and 3 bases, there was a span of 9 bases. CDR3 length equals 15 residues. The chain's CDR3 is CASSQDGRDYNEQFF. The CDR3 DNA follows: TGTGCCAGCAGCCAAGATGGAAGGGACTACAATGAGCAGTTCTTC.

This clonotype was seen many times. This rearrangement joins TRBV20-1 to TRBJ2-7, with TRBD2 identical over 9 bases. The CDR3 runs 14 residues. Germline V lookup: CDR1 DFQATT, CDR2 SNEGSKA (reference sequence). V trimming: 6 bases; J trimming: 3 bases; junction bases outside the gene matches: 9. This CDR3 is CSATPSGVYYEQYF. CDR3 in DNA: TGCAGTGCGACCCCTAGCGGGGTCTACTACGAGCAGTACTTC.

This clonotype was seen repeatedly, ten times or more. The chain has TRBV18 and TRBJ1-1, with 8 nucleotides matching TRBD1. V shed 4 bases, J shed 3 bases, and the junction held 4 bases outside the gene matches. CDR1 and CDR2 from the germline V gene are KGHSH and LQKENI. The CDR3 is made up of 14 amino acids. CDR3: CASSLNRGDTEAFF. CDR3 sequence (DNA): TGTGCCAGCTCACTAAACAGGGGGGACACTGAAGCTTTCTTT.